This TCR beta chain was recorded in a study of blood T cell repertoires in COVID-19. In the study overall: From T cells, B-cell-depleted T cells, or PBMCs came the material, which was cDNA or gDNA.

The CDR3 spans 16 residues. Losses at the gene ends were 4 bases for V and 6 bases for J; bases not matched to a gene: 13. Germline CDR1 MNHEY, CDR2 SVGAGI. This clone appeared a single time. Everyone who took part was roughly 18 to 100 years old, and they came from 24 US areas. Researchers sorted participants into cohorts using their self-reported clinical history. Clones were sequenced by immunoSEQ multiplex PCR, and TCRdb holds only the in-frame ones, with some missing. The sample shows 200,000 or so clones, about nine tenths of them seen only once. What was sequenced was PBMCs or T cells enriched from blood (not recorded which). This clonotype originated in a man aged 25-40 years in a cohort exposed to, infected with or recovered from COVID-19 (not recorded which). The rearrangement joins TRBV6-5 to TRBJ2-7; 9 bases align to TRBD2. CDR3 residues: CASSSGTSRRIGEQYF. The CDR3 nucleotides read TGTGCCAGCAGTTCCGGGACTAGCAGACGAATAGGCGAGCAGTACTTC.